This T cell receptor (beta chain) emerged from a study of siplizumab effects on memory and regulatory T cells. A note on this clone: The antigen is unknown.

Findings and limits, study-wide: Unstimulated subsets contained matches for only a minor fraction of alloreactive clones.

Method: immunoSEQ multiplex PCR; TCRdb's copy keeps in-frame clones and lacks some. This sample carries 100,000 or so clones, more than 85% of them seen once, and the ten largest clones take roughly 1%. Trimming left V 1 base short and J 5 bases short, with 23 bases between. CDR1 and CDR2 from the germline V gene are ENHRY and SYGVKD. This CDR3 comprises 19 residues. The rearrangement uses TRBV10-3 and TRBJ2-2; D is possibly TRBD2 (5 bases). This TCR was sampled from a human donor in good health. The specimen sequenced was CD4+ T cells sorted from blood. CDR3 sequence: CAISEFNPRYSGATGELFF. In DNA, the CDR3 is TGTGCCATCAGTGAGTTCAATCCTCGATACAGCGGAGCTACCGGGGAGCTGTTTTTT.